The 3 T cell receptor beta chains below were found in one sample sequenced in a study of blood T cell repertoires in COVID-19. The table came from immunoSEQ multiplex PCR; TCRdb's copy has only in-frame clones and leaves some out. The data show about 250,000 clones, with 80% to 85% seen just once and approximately 14% held by the top ten. What was sequenced was peripheral blood. The receptors were sampled from a person aged 65-85 years with COVID-19, enrolled during active disease.

The CDR3 DNA follows: TGTGCCAGCGGCCCCGGAGCGGGAGGGGCCCAAGAGACCCAGTACTTC. Translated: CASGPGAGGAQETQYF. The rearrangement joins TRBV3-1 (or the pseudogene TRBV3-2) to TRBJ2-5; 10 bases match TRBD2. Germline values: CDR1 LGHDT, CDR2 YNNKEL (reference sequence). This CDR3 contains 16 residues. V dropped 8 bases and J dropped 1; count of bases not matched to a gene: 10.

A few counts support this clone. The rearrangement joins TRBV9 to TRBJ1-3, with no clear D. V gave up 4 bases and J gave up 8 bases, with 22 bases separating them. Per the germline V gene, CDR1 is SGDLS and CDR2 is YYNGEE. This CDR3 region has 16 residues. The CDR3 sequence is CASSFSPNLERDTIYF. The CDR3 DNA is TGTGCCAGCAGCTTCTCCCCTAATCTCGAACGGGACACCATATATTTT.

V is TRBV6-5 and J is TRBJ1-4; D call uncertain. Germline V lookup: CDR1 MNHEY, CDR2 SVGAGI. V dropped 6 bases and J dropped 8 bases, with 13 bases sitting between them. CDR3 size: 13 residues. The CDR3 protein is CASSLRGWEKLFF. CDR3 sequence (DNA): TGTGCCAGCAGCTTACGGGGTTGGGAAAAACTGTTTTTT.